Below are 31 T cell receptor beta chains sequenced from a single sample in a study of CD8+ T cells in alopecia areata. It was cDNA, reverse transcribed from extracted RNA, that served as the sequencing template. Assay used: immunoSEQ multiplex PCR; TCRdb lists only in-frame clones, some missing. Sampling found about 270,000 clones, none seen once. Cutaneous lymph nodes were pooled and cells sorted by CD4, CD8alpha, NKG2D, NKG2ACE and more. Sequencing was performed on CD4+ T cells sorted from a lymph node. The origin of the receptors is a C3H/HeJ mouse with alopecia areata. The mice in this strain carry MHC haplotype H2-k.

A few counts support this clone. The genes are named according to mouse. The read halts 4 residues ahead of the CDR3 end, with the missing end drawn from the germline J gene. The V and J genes are TRBV5 and TRBJ2-2, with TRBD1 matching 8 bases. The CDR3 sequence is 16 residues long. With V trimmed by 0 bases and J by 4 bases, 4 bases remained unmatched. The V gene's germline CDR1 is LGHNA and CDR2 YNLKQL (reference sequence). The CDR3 spells CASSQDRTGGTGQLYF. The DNA read from the CDR3 is TGTGCCAGCAGCCAAGATAGAACAGGGGGCACCGGG.

This clone was detected a few times. Gene names refer to mouse genes. Coverage ceases 4 residues before the CDR3 finishes, and the germline J gene fills in the end. V is TRBV13-1 and J is TRBJ2-5, with 8 bases that match TRBD1. The germline CDR1 and CDR2 sequences are NSHNY and SYGAGN. This CDR3 has 14 residues. V lost 5 bases, J lost 0 bases, and 2 bases stayed unmatched. CDR3 sequence: CASRGTGNQDTQYF. CDR3 bases read: TGTGCCAGCAGAGGGACAGGAAACCAAGAC.

On this clone itself: The germline and genes are mouse ones. Coverage ceases 4 residues before the CDR3 finishes, and the germline J gene fills in the end. The chain is built from TRBV13-1 and TRBJ2-7, with TRBD2 matching over 11 bases. This CDR3 has 15 amino acids. The germline gives CDR1 NSHNY, CDR2 SYGAGN. CDR3 protein: CASSDGLGGRYEQYF. The CDR3 bases that were read are TGTGCCAGCAGTGACGGACTGGGGGGCCGATAT.

Concerning this clone itself: The listed genes are named as in mouse. Read data end 4 residues before the CDR3 end; the end is taken from the germline J gene. This sequence joins TRBV13-1 and TRBJ2-7; 9 bases line up with TRBD1. CDR3 length: 15 residues. From germline, CDR1 is NSHNY and CDR2 SYGAGN. Partial CDR3 DNA: TGTGCCAGCAGTGACCCCCGGGACAGGGAATAT. It encodes CASSDPRDREY. The whole CDR3 is CASSDPRDREYEQYF.

This clone was seen a few times. The genes and germline here are from mouse. The CDR3 end falls 4 residues outside the read, so it is completed with the germline J gene. This chain links TRBV13-1 with TRBJ2-5, with 14 bases matching TRBD2. Germline CDR1 reads NSHNY; CDR2 reads SYGAGN. CDR3 length: 16 residues. Incomplete CDR3 DNA: TGTGCCAGCAGTCCGGGACTGGGGGGGCGCGTTGAC. This codes for CASSPGLGGRVD. The full CDR3 protein is CASSPGLGGRVDTQYF.

This clone was observed a handful of times. The germline and genes are mouse ones. The covered CDR3 bases are TGTGCCAGCAGTGACGGGAGGGGCACCGGG. Translating gives CASSDGRGTG. The CDR3 reads in full as CASSDGRGTGQLYF. The gene calls are TRBV13-3 and TRBJ2-2, with D perhaps matching TRBD1 (5 bases). The CDR3 end is not reached by the read, which stops 4 residues before it; the germline J gene fills it in. The germline V gene has CDR1 NNHDY and CDR2 SYVADS. The CDR3 extends over 14 amino acids. V dropped 2 bases and J dropped 4 bases, with 9 bases sitting between them.

A word on this clone: The gene names given are mouse names. Read data end 4 residues before the CDR3 end; the end is taken from the germline J gene. This chain connects TRBV1 to TRBJ1-1; D is perhaps TRBD1 (6 bases). Trimming removed 3 bases at V and 0 bases at J, with 11 bases between. In germline, CDR1 is NSQYPW, CDR2 LRSPGD (reference sequence). This CDR3 has 15 residues. CDR3 DNA, as far as it was read: TGCACCTGCAGTGCTGGGACAAAAGCAAACACA. Protein: CTCSAGTKANT. The entire CDR3 is CTCSAGTKANTEVFF.

A few counts support this clone. Germline and genes: mouse. The read falls 3 residues short of the CDR3 end, and the missing part is taken from the germline J gene. The rearrangement uses TRBV19 and TRBJ1-6, with D possibly TRBD1 on 6 matching bases. TRBJ1-6 qualifies as an ORF whose function is uncertain. The V gene's germline CDR1 is FNHDT and CDR2 SITEND (reference sequence). This CDR3 has 14 amino acids. The ends were cut back, 3 bases at V and 5 bases at J, with 9 bases in the middle. CDR3 residues: CASSTGTNNSPLYF. The CDR3 bases that were read are TGTGCCAGCAGTACCGGGACAAATAATTCGCCC.

With regard to this clone: The genes and germline here are from mouse. The sequence runs out 4 residues before the end of the CDR3; the remainder is reconstructed from the germline J gene. This same CDR3 is encoded by further DNA sequences in the sample. The chain joins TRBV5 to TRBJ2-1; tentative D call: TRBD1 (7 bases). V dropped 0 bases and J dropped 3 bases, with 9 bases sitting between them. This CDR3 spans 15 amino acids. Germline V gene sequence: CDR1 LGHNA, CDR2 YNLKQL (reference sequence). The CDR3 sequence: CASSQERGRYAEQFF. The DNA read from the CDR3 is TGTGCCAGCAGCCAAGAGAGGGGGCGCTATGCT.

This clone was recorded a few times. Germline and genes here are mouse. The CDR3 extends 4 residues past the end of the read, so its final part is completed from the germline J gene. At the DNA level, this CDR3 is encoded by other sequences in the same sample as well. The chain carries TRBV5 and TRBJ2-3, with unresolved D. Deletions cut 3 bases from V and 1 base from J, with 5 bases between. CDR1 and CDR2 (germline): LGHNA, YNLKQL (reference sequence). The CDR3 is 13 amino acids. The sequenced part of the CDR3 DNA is TGTGCCAGCAGCCAGGGTCGTGCAGAA. Its translation: CASSQGRAE. The whole CDR3 reads CASSQGRAETLYF.

To note about this clone: Gene names are the mouse ones. The read ends 4 residues shy of where the CDR3 ends; the end is completed using the germline J gene. The same CDR3 arises from other DNA sequences in this sample as well. The V and J genes are TRBV13-2 and TRBJ2-5; TRBD1 matches 7 bases. CDR1 is NNHNN and CDR2 is SYGAGS in the germline V gene (reference sequence). The CDR3 length is 14 residues. CDR3 DNA (partial): TGTGCCAGCGGTGATGCCGACAGGGAAGAC. It specifies CASGDADRED. The whole CDR3 region reads CASGDADREDTQYF.

A remark on this clone: Gene names are the mouse ones. The sequence runs out 4 residues before the end of the CDR3; the remainder is reconstructed from the germline J gene. The gene calls are TRBV19 and TRBJ2-1, with 12 bases aligning to TRBD2. V shed 1 base and J 4 bases; nucleotides not matched to a gene: 6. This CDR3 contains 17 residues. Looked up from germline, CDR1 is FNHDT and CDR2 is SITEND (reference sequence). The CDR3 bases that were read are TGTGCCAGCAGTATAAGGGGGACTGGGGGGTTTTATGCT. Protein: CASSIRGTGGFYA. The full CDR3 is CASSIRGTGGFYAEQFF.

Many counts were recorded for this clone. These gene names are mouse names. The CDR3 here is CASSRMGQNSDYTF. The sequenced part of the CDR3 DNA is TGTGCTAGCAGTAGAATGGGACAAAACTCC. The V gene is TRBV17, the J gene TRBJ1-2, with D possibly matching TRBD1 (6 bases). The CDR3 end is not reached by the read, which stops 4 residues before it; the germline J gene fills it in. The CDR3 sequence is 14 residues long. V shed 2 bases and J shed 1 base, with 8 bases lying between them. Germline assignment: CDR1 MNHDT and CDR2 YYDKIL.

In regard to this clone: A much larger clone lies one base from this, so it may be a read error. Any gene name here is a mouse gene name. The read ends 4 residues before the CDR3 terminus; that terminus is restored from the germline J gene. This CDR3 is also generated by other DNA sequences in the sample. The chain couples TRBV12-1 to TRBJ1-2; D perhaps matches TRBD1 (6 bases). Germline V lookup: CDR1 SGHSN, CDR2 HYEKVE. Trimming stripped 0 bases from V and 0 bases from J, with 7 bases between. The CDR3 runs 14 residues. CDR3 protein: CASSLGTPNSDYTF. The covered CDR3 bases are TGTGCCAGCTCTCTCGGGACACCAAACTCC.

This clone was seen a few times. Mouse names are used for the genes. The missing CDR3 end, 4 residues past where the read stops, is filled in from the germline J gene. This sequence joins TRBV13-2 and TRBJ2-3; TRBD2 agrees at 10 bases. The CDR3 sequence is 18 residues long. The germline CDR1 and CDR2 sequences are NNHNN and SYGAGS (reference sequence). J was trimmed by 3 bases and V by 0 bases; bases with no gene match: 10. CDR3: CASGDARLGGRGAETLYF. CDR3 DNA (partial): TGTGCCAGCGGTGATGCACGGCTGGGGGGGCGCGGGGCAGAA.

This clone was seen a handful of times. Given a much more abundant clone one base away, this may be a read error. Mouse gene names apply. Incomplete CDR3 DNA: TGTGCCAGCAGTTCCGGGACAACAAACACCGGG. This translates into CASSSGTTNTG. The whole CDR3 sequence is CASSSGTTNTGQLYF. The J gene is TRBJ2-2, the V gene TRBV19; perhaps TRBD1 as D (6 bases). The read ends 4 residues early relative to the CDR3; the germline J gene fills the gap. Trimming removed 4 bases at V and 0 bases at J, with 10 bases between. This CDR3 is built from 15 residues. CDR1 FNHDT and CDR2 SITEND come from the germline V gene (reference sequence). Full variable domain (remainder filled in from reference TRBV19 and TRBJ2-2): GGIITQTPKFLIGQEGQKLTLKCQQNFNHDTMYWYRQDSGKGLRLIYYSITENDLQKGDLSEGYDASREKKSSFSLTVTSAQKNEMAVFLCASSSGTTNTGQLYFGEGSKLTVL.

Remarks on this clone: Gene names and germline refer to mouse. The CDR3 end falls 4 residues outside the read, so it is completed with the germline J gene. The V call is TRBV1, the J call TRBJ1-2; D is undetermined. CDR1 NSQYPW and CDR2 LRSPGD come from the germline V gene (reference sequence). This CDR3 has 10 amino acids. The sequenced CDR3 bases are TGCACCTGCAGTGCAGGC. This codes for CTCSAG. The complete CDR3 sequence is CTCSAGDYTF.

Details on this clone: The genes are named according to mouse. The read stops 4 residues short of the end of the CDR3; the missing end is completed from the germline J gene. The chain links TRBV29 to TRBJ2-1, with 12 bases lining up with TRBD1. J was trimmed by 3 bases and V by 9 bases; bases with no gene match: 3. This CDR3 region has 14 residues. From germline, CDR1 is MSHET and CDR2 SYDVDS. Incomplete CDR3 DNA: TGTGCTAGGGGACAGGGGGCATCCTATGCT. It specifies CARGQGASYA. The full CDR3 reads CARGQGASYAEQFF.

On this clone: The genes and germline here are from mouse. The read ends 4 residues before the CDR3 terminus; that terminus is restored from the germline J gene. The chain links TRBV5 to TRBJ2-5; TRBD1 agrees at 8 bases. Germline V gene sequence: CDR1 LGHNA, CDR2 YNLKQL (reference sequence). The CDR3 runs to 15 residues. Incomplete CDR3 DNA: TGTGCCAGCAGCCAGACTCAGGGGGCGCGGGAC. Protein sequence: CASSQTQGARD. From start to end, the CDR3 is CASSQTQGARDTQYF.

The sample holds a few counts of this clone. Gene names refer to mouse genes. The CDR3 extends 4 residues past the end of the read, so its final part is completed from the germline J gene. The chain combines TRBV13-2 with TRBJ2-2; D is possibly TRBD1 or TRBD2 (6 bases each). The V end lost 2 bases, the J end lost 3 bases, and 8 bases lay between the germline ends. The germline V gene has CDR1 NNHNN and CDR2 SYGAGS (reference sequence). This CDR3 is 14 amino acids long. The CDR3 DNA, read in part, is TGTGCCAGCGGTGAGGGGGCGGACACCGGG. Amino acid sequence: CASGEGADTG. The entire CDR3 protein reads CASGEGADTGQLYF.

Points on this clone: Genes and germline are mouse. The read ends 4 residues early relative to the CDR3; the germline J gene fills the gap. This sample includes further DNA sequences coding for the same CDR3. V and J are TRBV19 and TRBJ2-4; maybe TRBD2 (6 bases). Trimming removed 4 bases from V and 0 bases from J, with 6 bases in between. Per the germline V gene, CDR1 is FNHDT and CDR2 is SITEND (reference sequence). The CDR3 has 13 residues. CDR3 amino acids: CASSWGSQNTLYF. The DNA read from the CDR3 is TGTGCCAGCAGTTGGGGGAGTCAAAAC.

This clone was observed a few times. Gene and germline names: mouse. From the germline J gene comes the end of the CDR3, since the read stops 4 residues before it. The chain has TRBV1 and TRBJ2-7; tentative D call: TRBD2 (5 bases). Germline V CDR1 and CDR2: NSQYPW, LRSPGD (reference sequence). The V gene lost 0 bases and the J gene lost 3 bases, with 9 bases spanning the gap. The CDR3 totals 14 residues. The part of the CDR3 DNA that was read is TGCACCTGCAGTGCAGATCCTGGGTACTAT. Translating it yields CTCSADPGYY. The entire CDR3 is CTCSADPGYYEQYF.

This clone was counted between two and nine times. Gene names refer to mouse genes. The observed sequence ends 4 residues before the CDR3 terminus, with the missing tail filled in from the germline J gene. The chain joins TRBV21 to TRBJ2-1, with 8 bases fitting TRBD2. TRBV21 is an ORF for which the function is uncertain. V shed 1 base, J shed 1 base, and the junction held 0 bases outside the gene matches. This CDR3 is 15 amino acids long. The CDR3 sequence: CASSQLGGNYAEQFF. CDR3 DNA (partial): TGTGCTAGCAGTCAATTGGGGGGGAACTATGCT.

This clone showed up just a few times. Mouse gene names apply. Other nucleotide sequences in the sample specify the same CDR3. The CDR3 bases that were read are TGTGCCAGCAGTATACTGGGAACTAGTGCAGAA. Translated: CASSILGTSAE. The entire CDR3 is CASSILGTSAETLYF. This rearrangement joins TRBV19 to TRBJ2-3, with D possibly TRBD2 on 5 matching bases. Read sequence stops 4 residues before the CDR3 end, and the germline J gene provides the missing end. Germline V lookup: CDR1 FNHDT, CDR2 SITEND (reference sequence). With 1 base removed from V and 0 bases from J, the gap between germline ends came to 9 bases. The CDR3 runs 15 residues.

Turning to this clone: Gene names are the mouse ones. The read terminates 4 residues ahead of where the CDR3 ends, so the germline J gene completes it. Different DNA sequences within this sample yield the same CDR3. The gene calls are TRBV13-1 and TRBJ2-1; 8 bases are shared with TRBD2. Germline CDR1 reads NSHNY; CDR2 reads SYGAGN. Trimming cost V 0 bases and J 0 bases; bases outside gene matches: 2. The CDR3 totals 16 residues. CDR3 sequence reads: CASSDVGGDNYAEQFF. The part of the CDR3 DNA that was read is TGTGCCAGCAGTGATGTGGGGGGGGATAACTATGCT.

In this sample, this clone turned up a few times. The germline and genes are mouse ones. Other nucleotide sequences from this sample produce the same CDR3. The part of the CDR3 DNA that was read is TGTGCCAGCAGGGACAGGGCAGGCACCGGG. This sequence encodes CASRDRAGTG. The whole CDR3 sequence reads CASRDRAGTGQLYF. J is TRBJ2-2 and V is TRBV13-3; 8 bases map to TRBD1. The sequence runs out 4 residues before the end of the CDR3; the remainder is reconstructed from the germline J gene. Germline-derived CDR1 and CDR2 are NNHDY and SYVADS. This CDR3 comprises 14 residues. The V segment lost 5 bases and the J segment 4 bases; nucleotides outside the gene matches: 4.

To note about this clone: Mouse germline and gene names are used. The read gets to within 4 residues of the CDR3 end, and the germline J gene fills in the rest. Other DNA variants within this sample encode the same CDR3. This rearrangement joins TRBV19 to TRBJ2-5, with D perhaps matching TRBD1 (5 bases). The germline V gene encodes CDR1 FNHDT and CDR2 SITEND (reference sequence). The CDR3 contains 15 residues. V lost 0 bases, J lost 0 bases, and 8 bases lay in between. The part of the CDR3 DNA that was read is TGTGCCAGCAGTATAGGAGGGGTTAACCAAGAC. Its translation is CASSIGGVNQD. The whole CDR3 is CASSIGGVNQDTQYF. The variable domain in full, completed from reference TRBV19 and TRBJ2-5, reads GGIITQTPKFLIGQEGQKLTLKCQQNFNHDTMYWYRQDSGKGLRLIYYSITENDLQKGDLSEGYDASREKKSSFSLTVTSAQKNEMAVFLCASSIGGVNQDTQYFGPGTRLLVL.

Remarks on this clone: Gene names are the mouse ones. The read ends 4 residues shy of where the CDR3 ends; the end is completed using the germline J gene. This CDR3 is also generated by other DNA sequences in the sample. The chain joins TRBV1 to TRBJ2-5; TRBD2 aligns across 14 bases. The V gene's germline CDR1 is NSQYPW and CDR2 LRSPGD (reference sequence). The CDR3 has 17 amino acids. V lost 4 bases, J lost 0 bases, and 3 bases stayed unmatched. The CDR3 loop reads CTCSGGLGGLNQDTQYF. The covered CDR3 bases are TGCACCTGCAGTGGGGGACTGGGGGGGCTTAACCAAGAC.

This clone turned up a few times. Gene names refer to mouse genes. The read falls 4 residues short of the CDR3 end, and the missing part is taken from the germline J gene. This chain uses TRBV31 with TRBJ1-2, with TRBD1 matching 9 bases. Germline V gives CDR1 GKSSPN, CDR2 SITVG. The CDR3 consists of 14 residues. With 3 bases clipped from V and 2 bases from J, the junction kept 4 bases outside the gene matches. CDR3 sequence: CAWRHRGPNSDYTF. The covered CDR3 bases are TGTGCCTGGAGACACAGGGGGCCGAACTCC.

This clone came up many times. Germline and genes here are mouse. The DNA ends 4 residues before the CDR3 does, and the rest of the CDR3 is filled in from the germline J gene. The chain is built from TRBV29 and TRBJ2-7, with D possibly being TRBD2 (5 bases). CDR1 and CDR2 from the germline V gene are MSHET and SYDVDS. CDR3 length: 14 residues. CDR3 DNA (partial): TGTGCTAGCAGTTTATCGAGATGGGGATAT. It encodes CASSLSRWGY. The CDR3, in full, reads CASSLSRWGYEQYF.

A note on this clone: Gene names are the mouse ones. Read data end 4 residues before the CDR3 end; the end is taken from the germline J gene. The V call is TRBV13-1, the J call TRBJ2-3, with 10 bases fitting TRBD2. The CDR3 loop spans 18 amino acids. The ends lost 0 bases at V and 3 bases at J; junction bases unmatched: 10. Per the germline V gene, CDR1 is NSHNY and CDR2 is SYGAGN. The CDR3 DNA, read in part, is TGTGCCAGCAGTGATGGAGTGCTGGGGGGGCGAGGGGCAGAA. Protein product: CASSDGVLGGRGAE. The whole CDR3 sequence reads CASSDGVLGGRGAETLYF.